Listed below are T cell receptor beta chains from one sample, sequenced in a study of CD8 T cells in ankylosing spondylitis. TCRdb processed the 5' RACE reads anew with MiXCR; each CDR3 protein has one entry. The data show about 160,000 distinct CDR3 sequences, 8.5% to 10% seen once. Sequencing was performed on blood, either unsorted or a sorted T cell fraction (not recorded which). These receptors all stem from a female donor with ankylosing spondylitis or in good health (not recorded which). The CDR3 runs from the conserved cysteine through the conserved F or W. D genes are given only for firm matches. Expanded clones are given a class, and other clones once, few, many or no size at all.

size	V	J	length	D	CDR3	DNA
few	TRBV9	TRBJ2-2	16	NA	CASSSTGQGGTGELFF	TGTGCCAGCAGCTCGACAGGGCAGGGAGGAACCGGGGAGCTGTTTTTT
few	TRBV9	TRBJ2-3	15	NA	CASSVAGSSGDTQYF	TGTGCCAGCAGCGTAGCCGGGTCTTCGGGAGATACGCAGTATTTT
few	TRBV27	TRBJ1-2	14	NA	CASSLVGSRDGYTF	TGTGCCAGCAGTTTGGTTGGGTCGCGCGATGGCTACACCTTC
many	TRBV7-9	TRBJ2-1	16	NA	CASSTTGSSSYNEQFF	TGTGCCAGCAGCACCACAGGGTCCAGCTCCTACAATGAGCAGTTCTTC
NA	TRBV7-6	TRBJ1-5	15	NA	CASSLNGYSNQPQHF	TGTGCCAGCAGCTTAAATGGATATAGCAATCAGCCCCAGCATTTT
many	TRBV12-3/TRBV12-4	TRBJ1-6	14	NA	CASREWGTDSPLHF	TGTGCCAGCAGGGAATGGGGTACCGATTCACCCCTCCACTTT
medium-sized	TRBV6-1	TRBJ2-3	12	NA	CASSATWDTQYF	TGTGCCAGCAGTGCTACGTGGGATACGCAGTATTTT
NA	TRBV4-1	TRBJ2-1	16	TRBD2	CASSQGLASGSNEQFF	TGCGCCAGCAGCCAAGGTCTCGCTAGCGGGAGCAATGAGCAGTTCTTC
few	TRBV6-5	TRBJ1-1	14	NA	CASSYSIADLSSFF	TGTGCCAGCAGTTACTCGATCGCAGACCTCTCCTCTTTCTTT
NA	TRBV12-3/TRBV12-4	TRBJ2-3	17	NA	CASSLALTRVRADTQYF	TGTGCCAGCAGTTTAGCGCTTACCAGGGTCCGAGCAGATACGCAGTATTTT
many	TRBV4-3	TRBJ2-2	17	NA	CASSQDRMETNTGELFF	TGCGCCAGCAGCCAAGATCGGATGGAGACGAACACCGGGGAGCTGTTTTTT
NA	TRBV5-1	TRBJ2-1	16	TRBD2	CASSPSAGGPDYEQFF	TGCGCCAGCAGCCCATCAGCGGGAGGGCCTGACTATGAGCAGTTCTTC
NA	TRBV20-1	TRBJ1-2	14	NA	CSAKIPTYLYGYTF	TGCAGTGCTAAAATCCCGACATATCTCTATGGCTACACCTTC
many	TRBV7-9	TRBJ2-5	12	NA	CASSIDRETQYF	TGTGCCAGCAGCATCGACAGGGAGACCCAGTACTTC
many	TRBV7-2	TRBJ2-5	16	TRBD2	CASSQIAGGQGETQYF	TGTGCCAGCAGTCAAATAGCGGGAGGTCAGGGTGAGACCCAGTACTTC
many	TRBV11-2	TRBJ2-3	18	TRBD2	CASSLMGGSGRLARTQYF	TGTGCCAGCAGCTTGATGGGGGGAAGCGGGAGGCTCGCCAGGACGCAGTATTTT
many	TRBV20-1	TRBJ2-1	18	TRBD2	CSARDGTSGRDYKNEQFF	TGCAGTGCTAGAGACGGGACTAGCGGGAGGGATTATAAGAATGAGCAGTTCTTC
few	TRBV6-2/TRBV6-3	TRBJ2-7	18	TRBD2	CASSYYAFSVAGVREQYF	TGTGCCAGCAGTTACTACGCCTTTTCGGTAGCGGGAGTCCGGGAGCAGTACTTC
NA	TRBV27	TRBJ2-3	14	TRBD2	CATRGTSGEDTQYF	TGTGCCACCAGGGGGACTAGCGGGGAAGATACGCAGTATTTT
few	TRBV5-1	TRBJ2-1	16	TRBD2	CASSAWGGRSSDEQFF	TGCGCCAGCAGCGCCTGGGGGGGGAGGTCTTCCGATGAGCAGTTCTTC
NA	TRBV30	TRBJ1-1	15	TRBD1	CAWSDMTGLNTEAFF	TGTGCCTGGAGCGATATGACAGGGCTGAACACTGAAGCTTTCTTT
many	TRBV24-1	TRBJ1-1	12	NA	CATSDGGTEAFF	TGTGCCACCAGTGACGGGGGCACTGAAGCTTTCTTT
NA	TRBV27	TRBJ1-5	14	TRBD1	CASRQGTGNQPQHF	TGTGCCAGCAGGCAAGGGACAGGGAATCAGCCCCAGCATTTT
NA	TRBV7-9	TRBJ1-2	14	TRBD1	CASSLDRGLHGYTF	TGTGCCAGCAGCCTAGACAGGGGATTGCATGGCTACACCTTC
few	TRBV5-4	TRBJ2-1	20	TRBD2	CASSLEPPLSGSDPYNEQFF	TGTGCCAGCAGCTTGGAGCCCCCGCTTAGCGGGAGTGATCCATACAATGAGCAGTTCTTC
few	TRBV4-3	TRBJ1-1	15	NA	CASSQGLAANTEAFF	TGCGCCAGCAGCCAAGGTTTGGCAGCTAACACTGAAGCTTTCTTT
NA	TRBV20-1	TRBJ2-1	14	NA	CSARAGGNHNEQFF	TGCAGTGCTAGAGCAGGCGGGAATCACAATGAGCAGTTCTTC
NA	TRBV6-4	TRBJ2-2	14	TRBD2	CASSPGLGERELFF	TGTGCCAGCAGCCCGGGACTAGGGGAGCGGGAGCTGTTTTTT
few	TRBV7-9	TRBJ1-1	13	NA	CASSPPGGPEAFF	TGTGCCAGCAGCCCTCCCGGAGGCCCTGAAGCTTTCTTT
few	TRBV20-1	TRBJ2-5	17	TRBD2	CSARRPVGTNPQETQYF	TGCAGTGCTAGAAGGCCGGTGGGGACTAACCCACAAGAGACCCAGTACTTC
NA	TRBV27	TRBJ2-5	13	NA	CASSSGTGETQYF	TGTGCCAGCAGTTCGGGGACGGGAGAGACCCAGTACTTC
NA	TRBV4-2	TRBJ2-1	16	TRBD1	CASSQEAGQGWNEQFF	TGTGCCAGCAGCCAAGAAGCGGGACAGGGCTGGAATGAGCAGTTCTTC
few	TRBV4-1	TRBJ1-4	15	TRBD1	CASSQRTGLNEKLFF	TGCGCCAGCAGCCAAAGGACAGGGCTTAATGAAAAACTGTTTTTT
few	TRBV20-1	TRBJ1-5	14	NA	CSATIAWLDQPQHF	TGCAGTGCTACCATTGCCTGGTTGGATCAGCCCCAGCATTTT
NA	TRBV13	TRBJ1-2	13	NA	CASSLHGGEIYTF	TGTGCCAGCAGCTTGCACGGGGGAGAGATCTACACCTTC
NA	TRBV24-1	TRBJ2-7	12	NA	CATSDSTDEQYF	TGTGCCACCAGTGATTCGACTGACGAGCAGTACTTC
NA	TRBV9	TRBJ2-7	14	NA	CASSGGPGPYEQYF	TGTGCCAGCAGCGGCGGACCGGGACCCTACGAGCAGTACTTC
NA	TRBV15	TRBJ2-5	14	TRBD1	CATSRGQDTETQYF	TGTGCCACCAGCCGGGGACAGGACACGGAGACCCAGTACTTC
few	TRBV11-2	TRBJ2-1	16	TRBD2	CASSLRGGGFYNEQFF	TGTGCCAGCAGCTTGAGAGGCGGGGGATTCTACAATGAGCAGTTCTTC
NA	TRBV7-2	TRBJ2-5	16	NA	CASSLYKGPGQETQYF	TGTGCCAGCAGCTTATACAAGGGGCCAGGTCAAGAGACCCAGTACTTC
many	TRBV2	TRBJ2-7	13	NA	CASRGPPHYEQYF	TGTGCCAGCAGGGGACCACCCCACTACGAGCAGTACTTC
NA	TRBV9	TRBJ2-7	15	NA	CDSSVDSGTAYEQYF	TGTGACAGCAGCGTAGACAGCGGGACAGCGTACGAGCAGTACTTC
few	TRBV9	TRBJ1-1	12	NA	CASSVGGTEAFF	TGTGCCAGCAGCGTAGGTGGCACTGAAGCTTTCTTT
NA	TRBV12-5	TRBJ2-1	16	TRBD2	CASGLVGGSPYNEQFF	TGTGCTAGTGGTTTGGTGGGGGGGAGCCCCTACAATGAGCAGTTCTTC
NA	TRBV5-6	TRBJ2-1	19	TRBD2	CASSPGASGSLSSYNEQFF	TGTGCCAGCAGCCCTGGTGCTAGCGGGAGCCTAAGCTCCTACAATGAGCAGTTCTTC
few	TRBV12-3/TRBV12-4	TRBJ2-6	20	TRBD1	CASSLARLGQGAPGANVLTF	TGTGCCAGCAGTTTAGCGCGTTTAGGACAGGGGGCGCCTGGGGCCAACGTCCTGACTTTC
few	TRBV7-9	TRBJ2-3	16	TRBD2	CASSPRLAGESDTQYF	TGTGCCAGCAGCCCACGACTGGCGGGAGAGTCAGATACGCAGTATTTT
NA	TRBV2	TRBJ2-1	13	TRBD2	CASSGLAGNEQFF	TGTGCCAGCAGCGGACTAGCGGGTAATGAGCAGTTCTTC
NA	TRBV4-1	TRBJ2-7	13	NA	CASSPGPPCEQYF	TGTGCCAGCAGCCCAGGGCCCCCCTGCGAGCAGTACTTC
few	TRBV12-3/TRBV12-4	TRBJ2-1	13	NA	CASTLGHFNEQFF	TGTGCCAGCACCCTCGGTCATTTCAATGAGCAGTTCTTC
few	TRBV28	TRBJ2-3	15	TRBD2	CARSLSGRALDTQYF	TGTGCCCGCAGTTTAAGCGGGAGGGCCTTAGATACGCAGTATTTT
few	TRBV27	TRBJ2-1	16	NA	CASKTPLGDLYNEQFF	TGTGCCAGCAAAACCCCCCTGGGCGACCTCTACAATGAGCAGTTCTTC
NA	TRBV4-2	TRBJ2-2	12	NA	CASEGEGGELFF	TGTGCCAGCGAGGGGGAGGGCGGGGAGCTGTTTTTT
NA	TRBV6-2/TRBV6-3	TRBJ2-2	15	TRBD1	CASTTGGLRTGELFF	TGTGCCAGCACAACAGGGGGACTCAGGACCGGGGAGCTGTTTTTT
many	TRBV5-1	TRBJ1-2	13	NA	CASSLKGTNGYTF	TGCGCCAGCAGCTTGAAGGGGACTAATGGCTACACCTTC
few	TRBV3-1	TRBJ2-1	16	NA	CASSQVGSPAYNEQFF	TGTGCCAGCAGCCAAGTTGGCAGCCCGGCCTACAATGAGCAGTTCTTC
NA	TRBV7-9	TRBJ1-6	12	NA	CASTAFNSPLHF	TGTGCCAGCACGGCTTTTAATTCACCCCTCCACTTT
many	TRBV29-1	TRBJ2-7	12	NA	CRDRGFRLEQYF	TGCAGGGATCGAGGATTCCGGCTCGAGCAGTACTTC
NA	TRBV27	TRBJ1-5	12	NA	CASTPLNQPQHF	TGTGCCAGCACCCCGCTGAATCAGCCCCAGCATTTT
few	TRBV24-1	TRBJ1-5	13	NA	CATQAYTNQPQHF	TGTGCCACCCAGGCCTATACCAATCAGCCCCAGCATTTT